This paragraph covers one TCR beta chain sequence. The junction and the germline gene differ at one end; a read error may be behind it. CDR1 and CDR2 (germline): SGHRS, YFSETQ. CDR3 length: 15 amino acids. The data belong to a study of T cells in Graves' hyperthyroidism and ophthalmopathy. Study as a whole: Peripheral blood was drawn at first diagnosis, prior to all treatment.

Subjects aged 18 to 65 presented with newly diagnosed hyperthyroidism of less than 2 months' duration. Around 9.8 ml fresh peripheral blood yielded the PBMCs. Amplified regions were TCR beta CDR3 sequences from RNA transcripts. The HTBI primer set drove a first-round RT-PCR of the TCR CDR3. TCRdb fed the multiplex PCR reads into MiXCR, producing one record per CDR3 protein. The sample lists around 520,000 distinct CDR3 sequences; approximately 14% were seen once. The sequenced sample was blood. This receptor was taken from a woman aged 18-29 years with Graves' hyperthyroidism. V is TRBV5-1 and J is TRBJ2-1; weak D call: TRBD1 (5 bases). CDR3 loop: CASSLEVDSHNEQSF. Written as DNA, the CDR3 is TGCGCCAGCAGCTTGGAGGTCGACAGTCACAATGAGCAGTCCTTC.